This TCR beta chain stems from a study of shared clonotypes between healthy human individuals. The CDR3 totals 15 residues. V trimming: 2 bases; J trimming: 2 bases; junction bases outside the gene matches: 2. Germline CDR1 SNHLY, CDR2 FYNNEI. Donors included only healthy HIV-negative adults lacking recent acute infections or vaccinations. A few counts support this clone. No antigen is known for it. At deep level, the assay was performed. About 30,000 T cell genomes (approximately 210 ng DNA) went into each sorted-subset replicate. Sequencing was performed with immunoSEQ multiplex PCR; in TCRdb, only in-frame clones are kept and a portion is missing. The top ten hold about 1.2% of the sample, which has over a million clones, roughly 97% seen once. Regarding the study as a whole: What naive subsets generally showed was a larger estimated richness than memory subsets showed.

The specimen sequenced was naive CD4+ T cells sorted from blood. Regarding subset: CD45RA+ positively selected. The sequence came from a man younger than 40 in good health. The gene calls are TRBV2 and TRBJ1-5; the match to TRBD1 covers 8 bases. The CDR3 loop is CASSEQGAGNQPQHF. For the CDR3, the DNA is TGTGCCAGCAGTGAACAGGGGGCAGGCAATCAGCCCCAGCATTTT. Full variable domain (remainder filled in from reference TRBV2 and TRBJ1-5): EPEVTQTPSHQVTQMGQEVILRCVPISNHLYFYWYRQILGQKVEFLVSFYNNEISEKSEIFDDQFSVERPDGSNFTLKIRSTKLEDSAMYFCASSEQGAGNQPQHFGDGTRLSIL.